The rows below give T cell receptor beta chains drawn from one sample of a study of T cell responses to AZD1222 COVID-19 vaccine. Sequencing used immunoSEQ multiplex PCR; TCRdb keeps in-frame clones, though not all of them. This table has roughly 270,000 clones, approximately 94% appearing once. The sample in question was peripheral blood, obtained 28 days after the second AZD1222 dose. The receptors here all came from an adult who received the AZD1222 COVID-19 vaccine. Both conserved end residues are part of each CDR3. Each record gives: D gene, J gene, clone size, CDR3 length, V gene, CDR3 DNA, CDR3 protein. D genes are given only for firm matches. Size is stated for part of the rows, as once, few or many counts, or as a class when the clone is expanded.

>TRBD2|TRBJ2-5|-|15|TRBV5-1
TGCGCCAGCAGCTTGAGCGGGGGGTCCCAAGAGACCCAGTACTTC
CASSLSGGSQETQYF
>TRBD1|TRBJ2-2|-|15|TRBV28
TGTGCCAGCAGTCCCGGGACAGGAGGGACCGGGGAGCTGTTTTTT
CASSPGTGGTGELFF
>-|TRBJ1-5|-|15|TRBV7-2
TGTGCCAGCAGCTTCTCGACAGGCCCCCATCAGCCCCAGCATTTT
CASSFSTGPHQPQHF
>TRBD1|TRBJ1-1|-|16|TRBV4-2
TGTGCCAGCAGCCAAGACCAGACAGGGGTAAACACTGAAGCTTTCTTT
CASSQDQTGVNTEAFF
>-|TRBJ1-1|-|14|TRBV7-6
TGTGCCAGCAGCTTGGGGCCGGTTCGGACTGAAGCTTTCTTT
CASSLGPVRTEAFF
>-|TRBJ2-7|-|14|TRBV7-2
TGTGCCAGCAGCTTAGTATACCCGCCATACGAGCAGTACTTC
CASSLVYPPYEQYF
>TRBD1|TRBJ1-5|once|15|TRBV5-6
TGTGCCAGCAGCTCGATGACAGGGAGCCGTCAGCCCCAGCATTTT
CASSSMTGSRQPQHF
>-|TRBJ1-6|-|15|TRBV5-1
TGCGCCAGCAGCCCGGACAGCTCCTATAATTCACCCCTCCACTTT
CASSPDSSYNSPLHF
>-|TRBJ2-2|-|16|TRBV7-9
TGTGCCAACAGTAAAGGGGGAGGGACGAACACCGGGGAGCTGTTTTTT
CANSKGGGTNTGELFF
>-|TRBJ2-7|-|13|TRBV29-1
TGCAGCGTCCGGGACGCGAGCTCCTACGAGCAGTACTTC
CSVRDASSYEQYF
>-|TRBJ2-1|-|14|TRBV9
TGTGCCAGCAGCGTGTCTGGGGCGGGTAATGAGCAGTTCTTC
CASSVSGAGNEQFF
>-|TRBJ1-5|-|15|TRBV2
TGTGCCAGCAGTGAAGAACAGGGCGGCAATCAGCCCCAGCATTTT
CASSEEQGGNQPQHF
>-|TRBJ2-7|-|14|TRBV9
TGTGCCAGCAGCCCCGGGGACACCTCCTACGAGCAGTACTTC
CASSPGDTSYEQYF
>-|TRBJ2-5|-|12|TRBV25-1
TGTGCCAGCAGTGCCGGGGTGGAGACCCAGTACTTC
CASSAGVETQYF
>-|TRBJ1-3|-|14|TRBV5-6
TGTGCCAGCAGCCCAAATTTCTCTGGAAACACCATATATTTT
CASSPNFSGNTIYF
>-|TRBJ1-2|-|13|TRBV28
TGTGCCAGCAGTTTAATGATGATTTATGGCTACACCTTC
CASSLMMIYGYTF
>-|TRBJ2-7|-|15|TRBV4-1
TGCGCCAGCAGCCAAATGGACTTATCCCTTAAAGAGCAGTACTTC
CASSQMDLSLKEQYF
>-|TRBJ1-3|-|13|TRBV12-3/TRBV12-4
TGTGCCACCGACAGTTTCTCTGGAAACACCATATATTTT
CATDSFSGNTIYF
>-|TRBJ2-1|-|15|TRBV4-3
TGCGCCAGCAGCCTAACTAGCCTCTCCTACAATGAGCAGTTCTTC
CASSLTSLSYNEQFF
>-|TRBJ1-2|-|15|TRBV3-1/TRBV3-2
TGTGCCAGCAGCCAAGAAGGGGCAGCAGGAGATGGCTACACCTTC
CASSQEGAAGDGYTF
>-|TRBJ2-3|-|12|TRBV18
TGTGCCAGCTCAACGGGAACAGATACGCAGTATTTT
CASSTGTDTQYF
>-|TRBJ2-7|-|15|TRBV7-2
TGTGCCAGCAGCTTTCATGCCCAAGGCCTCTACGAGCAGTACTTC
CASSFHAQGLYEQYF
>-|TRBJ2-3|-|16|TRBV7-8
TGTGCCAGCAGCTTATCCTACAGGGTGGCCACAGATACGCAGTATTTT
CASSLSYRVATDTQYF
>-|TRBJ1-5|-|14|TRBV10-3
TGTGCCATCAGTGAAAAGGCGGGGCTGCTGCCCCAGCATTTT
CAISEKAGLLPQHF
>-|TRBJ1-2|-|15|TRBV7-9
TGTGCCAGCAGCCTAAAGACAGGACGTGACTATGGCTACACCTTC
CASSLKTGRDYGYTF
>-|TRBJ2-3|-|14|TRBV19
TGTGCCAGTAGTATGCCACAGAGAACAGATACGCAGTATTTT
CASSMPQRTDTQYF
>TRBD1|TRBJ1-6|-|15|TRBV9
TGTGCCAGCAGCGTAGATTTAGAGGGGGCGTCACCCCTCCACTTT
CASSVDLEGASPLHF
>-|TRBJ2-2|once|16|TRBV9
TGTGCCAGCAGCGTACTCCCGGGAGTGAACACCGGGGAGCTGTTTTTT
CASSVLPGVNTGELFF
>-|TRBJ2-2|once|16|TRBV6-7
TGTGCCGGATTCCCGAGGGGCCAAGGGAACACCGGGGAGCTGTTTTTT
CAGFPRGQGNTGELFF
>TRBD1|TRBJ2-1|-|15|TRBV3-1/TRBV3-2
TGTGCCAGCAGCCCAACAGGGGGCTCCTACAATGAGCAGTTCTTC
CASSPTGGSYNEQFF
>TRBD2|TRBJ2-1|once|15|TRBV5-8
TGTGCCAGCAGGTCCGGGACTAGCGGGTACAATGAGCAGTTCTTC
CASRSGTSGYNEQFF
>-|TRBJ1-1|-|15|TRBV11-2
TGTGCCAGCAGCTTACAGATCAGATCGAACACTGAAGCTTTCTTT
CASSLQIRSNTEAFF
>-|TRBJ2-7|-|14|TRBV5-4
TGTGCCAGCAGCTTGGGCAGGGGGGGCTACGAGCAGTACTTC
CASSLGRGGYEQYF
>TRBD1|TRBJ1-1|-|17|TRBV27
TGTGCCAGCAGTTCCCCCCTGCGACAGGGATGGTGGACTGAAGCTTTCTTT
CASSSPLRQGWWTEAFF
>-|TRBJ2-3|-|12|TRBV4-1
TGCGCCAGCAGCCAAGTAAGGGATACGCAGTATTTT
CASSQVRDTQYF
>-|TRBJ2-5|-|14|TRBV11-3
TGTGCCAGCAGCCCTTCCTCCCTCCAAGAGACCCAGTACTTC
CASSPSSLQETQYF
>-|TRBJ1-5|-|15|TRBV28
TGTGCCAGCAGTTTGGGGGGGGAAGTCTATCAGCCCCAGCATTTT
CASSLGGEVYQPQHF
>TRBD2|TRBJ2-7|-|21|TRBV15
TGTGCCACCAGCAGAGAAGAAAGGGTTAGCGGGAGTAAGTCGGGTTTAGGGGAGCAGTACTTC
CATSREERVSGSKSGLGEQYF
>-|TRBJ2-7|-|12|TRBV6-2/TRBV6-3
TGTGCCAGCAGTTACTCGAGGAACGAGCAGTACTTC
CASSYSRNEQYF
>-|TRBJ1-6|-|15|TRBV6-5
TGTGCCAGCAGTTACTCGAGGACAGTGAATTCACCCCTCCACTTT
CASSYSRTVNSPLHF
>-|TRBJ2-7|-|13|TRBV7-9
TGTGCCAGCAGTCCCACTGGTAGCAGGGAGCAGTACTTC
CASSPTGSREQYF
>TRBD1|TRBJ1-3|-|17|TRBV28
TGTGCCAGCAGTCCCCCCGGACAGGGTCTGGGAGGAAACACCATATATTTT
CASSPPGQGLGGNTIYF
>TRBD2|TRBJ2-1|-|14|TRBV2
TGTGCCACAAGGGGGACTAGCGACCGAAAGGAGCAGTTCTTC
CATRGTSDRKEQFF
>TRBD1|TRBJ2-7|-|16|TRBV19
TGTGCCAGTAGTATAGCGGCGGCAGGGGGAACCTACGAGCAGTACTTC
CASSIAAAGGTYEQYF